This paragraph reports one T cell receptor beta chain. Its antigen is unknown. Sequencing of TCR beta was undertaken in CD8+ and CD4+ T cells derived from blood. It was negative isolation that provided the CD8+ and CD4+ T cells, whereas TEMRA cells were enriched by FACS. This specimen belongs to a study of CD8 T cells in Susac syndrome. Whole-study context: Each patient with Susac syndrome, at the time of blood draw, was therapy-naive, on corticosteroids, or on intravenous immunoglobulin alone.

Random-hexamer reverse transcription was applied to about 0.5 to 1 ug RNA. TCRdb ran MiXCR on the immunoSEQ multiplex PCR reads and lists one entry per CDR3 protein. This table has approximately 210,000 distinct CDR3 sequences, 85% to 95% appearing once. Study results and caveats: The study conceded that its TCR sequencing and HLA analysis involved relatively few individuals.

The specimen was CD4+ T cells from PBMCs. The receptor was derived from a human donor with Susac syndrome.

CDR3 in DNA: TGTGCCAGCAGCCCAGCATTAGGGCTGAACACCGGGGAGCTGTTTTTT. Protein: CASSPALGLNTGELFF. The chain recombines TRBV7-9 with TRBJ2-2; D not certain. Germline V CDR1 and CDR2: SEHNR, FQNEAQ (reference sequence). This CDR3 is built from 16 residues. V was clipped by 5 bases and J by 1 base, with 14 bases between them. The variable domain in full, with the rest retrieved from reference TRBV7-9 and TRBJ2-2, is DTGVSQNPRHKITKRGQNVTFRCDPISEHNRLYWYRQTLGQGPEFLTYFQNEAQLEKSRLLSDRFSAERPKGSFSTLEIQRTEQGDSAMYLCASSPALGLNTGELFFGEGSRLTVL.